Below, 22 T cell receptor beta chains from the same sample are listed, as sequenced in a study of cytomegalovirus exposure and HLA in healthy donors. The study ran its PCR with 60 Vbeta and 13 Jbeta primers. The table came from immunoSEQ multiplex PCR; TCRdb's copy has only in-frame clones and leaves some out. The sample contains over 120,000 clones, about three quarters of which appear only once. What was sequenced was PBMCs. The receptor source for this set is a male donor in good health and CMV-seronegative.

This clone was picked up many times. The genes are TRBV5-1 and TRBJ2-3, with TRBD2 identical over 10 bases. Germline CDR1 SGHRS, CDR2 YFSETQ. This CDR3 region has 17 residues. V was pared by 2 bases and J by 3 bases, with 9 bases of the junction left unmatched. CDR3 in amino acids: CASSLKEREGRTDTQYF. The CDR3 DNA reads TGCGCCAGCAGCTTAAAGGAGCGGGAGGGACGAACAGATACGCAGTATTTT. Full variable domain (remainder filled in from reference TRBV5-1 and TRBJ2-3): KAGVTQTPRYLIKTRGQQVTLSCSPISGHRSVSWYQQTPGQGLQFLFEYFSETQRNKGNFPGRFSGRQFSNSRSEMNVSTLELGDSALYLCASSLKEREGRTDTQYFGPGTRLTVL.

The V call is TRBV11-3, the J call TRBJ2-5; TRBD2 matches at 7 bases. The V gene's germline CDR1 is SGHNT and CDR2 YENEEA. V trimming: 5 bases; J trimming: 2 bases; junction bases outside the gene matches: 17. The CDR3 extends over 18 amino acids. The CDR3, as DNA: TGTGCCAGCAGCCCGGGGAAGGGAGAGGGAGGGCCTCAAGAGACCCAGTACTTC. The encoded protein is CASSPGKGEGGPQETQYF.

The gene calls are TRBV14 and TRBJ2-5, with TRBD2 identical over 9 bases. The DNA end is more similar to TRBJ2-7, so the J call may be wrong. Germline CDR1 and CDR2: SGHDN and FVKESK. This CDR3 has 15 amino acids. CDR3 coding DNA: TGTGCCAGCAGCCAAGTGGAGACTAGCGGCTACGAGCAGTACTTC. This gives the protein CASSQVETSGYEQYF.

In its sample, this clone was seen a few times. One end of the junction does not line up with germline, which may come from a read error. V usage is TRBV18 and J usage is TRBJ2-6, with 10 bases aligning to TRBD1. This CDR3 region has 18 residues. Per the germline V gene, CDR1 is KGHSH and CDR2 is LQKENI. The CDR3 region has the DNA TGTGCCAGCTCCCACGGGCGGACAGGGGGTTCTGGGGCCAACGGCCTGACTTTC. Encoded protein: CASSHGRTGGSGANGLTF.

For the CDR3, the DNA is TGTGCCAGCAGCTTACTAGGGGGGGGCCGGGTGGGAGAGACCCAGTACTTC. Protein product: CASSLLGGGRVGETQYF. The chain recombines TRBV7-8 with TRBJ2-5; possibly TRBD2 for D (7 bases). This CDR3 is built from 17 residues. V lost 2 bases and J lost 4, with 20 bases in between. Germline assignment: CDR1 SGHVS and CDR2 FQNEAQ. The full variable domain, completed using reference TRBV7-8 and TRBJ2-5, is GAGVSQSPRYKVAKRGQDVALRCDPISGHVSLFWYQQALGQGPEFLTYFQNEAQLDKSGLPSDRFFAERPEGSVSTLKIQRTQQEDSAVYLCASSLLGGGRVGETQYFGPGTRLLVL.

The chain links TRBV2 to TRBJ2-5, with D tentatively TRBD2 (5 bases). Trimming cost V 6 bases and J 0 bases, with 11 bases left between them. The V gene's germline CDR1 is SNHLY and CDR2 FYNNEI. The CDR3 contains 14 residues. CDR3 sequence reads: CASRGGFYQETQYF. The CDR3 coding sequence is TGTGCCAGCAGGGGCGGGTTCTACCAAGAGACCCAGTACTTC.

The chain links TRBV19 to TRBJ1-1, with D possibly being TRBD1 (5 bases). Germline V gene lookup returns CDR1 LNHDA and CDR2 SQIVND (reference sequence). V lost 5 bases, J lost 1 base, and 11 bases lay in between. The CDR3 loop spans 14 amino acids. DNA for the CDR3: TGTGCCAGTAGTCCCACAGGTGGGAACACTGAAGCTTTCTTT. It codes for CASSPTGGNTEAFF.

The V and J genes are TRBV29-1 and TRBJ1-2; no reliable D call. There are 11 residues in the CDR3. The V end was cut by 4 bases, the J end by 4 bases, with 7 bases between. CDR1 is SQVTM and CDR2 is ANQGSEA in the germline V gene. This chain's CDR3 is CSVATGYGYTF. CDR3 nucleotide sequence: TGCAGCGTTGCCACCGGCTATGGCTACACCTTC.

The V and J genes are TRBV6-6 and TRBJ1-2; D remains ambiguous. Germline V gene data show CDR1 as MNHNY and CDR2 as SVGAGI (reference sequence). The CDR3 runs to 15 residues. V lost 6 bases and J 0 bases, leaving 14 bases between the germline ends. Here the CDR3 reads CASSKQSAANYGYTF. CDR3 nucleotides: TGTGCCAGCAGCAAGCAAAGTGCGGCTAACTATGGCTACACCTTC.

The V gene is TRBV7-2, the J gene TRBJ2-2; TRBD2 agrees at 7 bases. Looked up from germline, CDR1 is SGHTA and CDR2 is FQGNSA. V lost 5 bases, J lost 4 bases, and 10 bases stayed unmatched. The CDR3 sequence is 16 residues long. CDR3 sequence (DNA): TGTGCCAGCAGCGGCGGGCGGGAGACTGGCACCGGGGAGCTGTTTTTT. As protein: CASSGGRETGTGELFF.

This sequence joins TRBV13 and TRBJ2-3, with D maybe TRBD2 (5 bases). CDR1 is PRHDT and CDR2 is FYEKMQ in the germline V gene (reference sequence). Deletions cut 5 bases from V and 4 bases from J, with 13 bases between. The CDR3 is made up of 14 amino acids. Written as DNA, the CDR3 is TGTGCCAGCAGCCATGAACTAGACGCAGATACGCAGTATTTT. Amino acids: CASSHELDADTQYF.

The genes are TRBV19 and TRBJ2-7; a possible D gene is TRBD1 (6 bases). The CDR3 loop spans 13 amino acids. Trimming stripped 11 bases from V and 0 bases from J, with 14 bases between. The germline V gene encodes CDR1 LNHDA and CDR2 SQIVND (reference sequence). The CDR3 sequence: CAGYRDSSYEQYF. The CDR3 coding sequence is TGTGCCGGATACAGGGATAGCTCCTACGAGCAGTACTTC.

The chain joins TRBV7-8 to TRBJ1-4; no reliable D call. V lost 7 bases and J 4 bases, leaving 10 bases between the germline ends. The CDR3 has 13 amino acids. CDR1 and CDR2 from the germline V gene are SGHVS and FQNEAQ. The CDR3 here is CASTVEHNEKLFF. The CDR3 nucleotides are TGTGCCAGCACCGTCGAACATAATGAAAAACTGTTTTTT.

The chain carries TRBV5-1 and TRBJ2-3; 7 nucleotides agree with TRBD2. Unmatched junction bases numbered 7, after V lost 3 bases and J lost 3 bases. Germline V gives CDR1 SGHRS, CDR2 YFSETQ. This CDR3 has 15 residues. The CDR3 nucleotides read TGCGCCAGCAGCTCGGACCTCGGGGGGACAGATACGCAGTATTTT. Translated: CASSSDLGGTDTQYF.

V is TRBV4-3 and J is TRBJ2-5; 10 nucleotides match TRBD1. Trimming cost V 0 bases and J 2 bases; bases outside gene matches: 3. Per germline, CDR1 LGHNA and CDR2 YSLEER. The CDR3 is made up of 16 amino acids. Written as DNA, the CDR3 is TGCGCCAGCAGCCAAGATTGGGGACAGGGGCAAGAGACCCAGTACTTC. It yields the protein CASSQDWGQGQETQYF.

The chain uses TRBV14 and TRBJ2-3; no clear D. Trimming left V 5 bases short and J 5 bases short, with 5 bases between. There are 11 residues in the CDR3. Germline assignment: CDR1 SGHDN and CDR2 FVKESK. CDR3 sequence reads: CASSLLDTQYF. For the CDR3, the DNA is TGTGCCAGCAGCTTATTAGATACGCAGTATTTT.

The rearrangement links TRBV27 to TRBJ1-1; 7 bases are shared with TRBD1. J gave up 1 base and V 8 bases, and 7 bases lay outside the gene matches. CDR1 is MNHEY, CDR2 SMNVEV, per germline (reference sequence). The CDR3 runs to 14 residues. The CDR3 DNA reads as TGTGCCAGCGGAACATACAGGGGGAACACTGAAGCTTTCTTT. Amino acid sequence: CASGTYRGNTEAFF.

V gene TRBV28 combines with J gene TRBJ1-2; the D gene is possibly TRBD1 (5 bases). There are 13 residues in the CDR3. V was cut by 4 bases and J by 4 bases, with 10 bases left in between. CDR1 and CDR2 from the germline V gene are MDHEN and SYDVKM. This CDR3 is CASSWGQGYGYTF. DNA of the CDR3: TGTGCCAGCAGTTGGGGCCAGGGCTATGGCTACACCTTC.

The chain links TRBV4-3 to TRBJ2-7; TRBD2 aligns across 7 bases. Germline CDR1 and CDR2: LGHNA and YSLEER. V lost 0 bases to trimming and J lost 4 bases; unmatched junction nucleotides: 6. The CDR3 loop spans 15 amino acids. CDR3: CASSQETASGYEQYF. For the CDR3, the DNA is TGCGCCAGCAGCCAAGAGACGGCTAGCGGATACGAGCAGTACTTC.

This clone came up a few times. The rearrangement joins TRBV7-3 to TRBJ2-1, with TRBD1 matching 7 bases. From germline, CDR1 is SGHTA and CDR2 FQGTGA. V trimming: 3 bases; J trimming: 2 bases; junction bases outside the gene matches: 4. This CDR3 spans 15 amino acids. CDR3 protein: CASSFQGVTYNEQFF. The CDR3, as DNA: TGTGCCAGCAGCTTCCAGGGGGTAACCTACAATGAGCAGTTCTTC.

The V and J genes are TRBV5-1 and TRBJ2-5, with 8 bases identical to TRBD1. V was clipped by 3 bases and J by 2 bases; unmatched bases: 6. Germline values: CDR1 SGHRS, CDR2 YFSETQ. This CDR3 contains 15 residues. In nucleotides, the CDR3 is TGCGCCAGCAGCTCAGGGGGCCGACCACAAGAGACCCAGTACTTC. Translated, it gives CASSSGGRPQETQYF.

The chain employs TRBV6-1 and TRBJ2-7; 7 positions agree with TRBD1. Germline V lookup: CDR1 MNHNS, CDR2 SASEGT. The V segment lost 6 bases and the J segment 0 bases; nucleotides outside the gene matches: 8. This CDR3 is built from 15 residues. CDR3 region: CASSADRLTSYEQYF. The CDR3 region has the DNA TGTGCCAGCAGCGCGGACAGGTTGACCTCCTACGAGCAGTACTTC.